Listed here is a single T cell receptor (beta chain). The antigen remains unidentified. CD4+ T cells were isolated after less than 13 days of culture. This sample is part of a study of vaccination effects on CD4 cells after COVID-19. Study-wide background: Expansion of antigen-specific CD4+ T cells with viral peptide pools was carried out by the ViraFEST assay before sequencing. Broader study findings: Clones from infection and from vaccination both contracted markedly late after vaccination.

The CDR3 is 14 amino acids. V was trimmed by 1 base and J by 10 bases, leaving 17 bases between them. Germline CDR1 SNHLY, CDR2 FYNNEI. Sequencing was performed with immunoSEQ multiplex PCR; in TCRdb, only in-frame clones are kept and a portion is missing. The sample has fewer than 35,000 clones, around two thirds seen once; the top ten hold 3% to 4%. This chain connects TRBV2 to TRBJ2-7, with TRBD2 as a possible D gene (6 bases). The TCR originated in a human donor who received a COVID-19 vaccine. The material sequenced was CD4+ T cells from PBMCs cultured without peptide, taken before COVID-19 vaccination. CDR3 loop: CASSEEAIAAHQYF. CDR3 nucleotide sequence: TGTGCCAGCAGTGAAGAGGCTATAGCGGCACACCAGTACTTC.